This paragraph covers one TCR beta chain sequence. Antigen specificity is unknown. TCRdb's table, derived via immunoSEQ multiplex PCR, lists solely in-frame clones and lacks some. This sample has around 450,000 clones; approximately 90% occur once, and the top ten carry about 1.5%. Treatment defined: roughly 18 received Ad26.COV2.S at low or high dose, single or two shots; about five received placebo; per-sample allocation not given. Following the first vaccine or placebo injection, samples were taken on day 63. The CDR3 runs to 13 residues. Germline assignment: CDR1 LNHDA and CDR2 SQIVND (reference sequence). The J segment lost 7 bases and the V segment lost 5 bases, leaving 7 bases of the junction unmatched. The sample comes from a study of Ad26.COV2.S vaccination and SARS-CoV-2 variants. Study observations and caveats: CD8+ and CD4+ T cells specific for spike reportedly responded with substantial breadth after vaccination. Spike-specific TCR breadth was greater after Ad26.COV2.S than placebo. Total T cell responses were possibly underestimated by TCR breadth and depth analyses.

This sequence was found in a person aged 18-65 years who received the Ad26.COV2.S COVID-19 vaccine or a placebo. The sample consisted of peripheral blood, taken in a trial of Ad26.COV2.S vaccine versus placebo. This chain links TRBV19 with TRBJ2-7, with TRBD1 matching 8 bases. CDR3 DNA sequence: TGTGCCAGTAGTCAGGGACAGGTTGAGGAGCAGTACTTC. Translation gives CASSQGQVEEQYF.